The 30 T cell receptor beta chains presented below share a single source sample, sequenced in a study of T cell clonality in common variable immunodeficiency. Here immunoSEQ multiplex PCR was the method, and the copy in TCRdb shows in-frame clones only, minus some. This table holds more than 65,000 clones with no singletons; the top ten claim around 0.8%. The sample taken for sequencing was peripheral blood mononuclear cells. Receptors originate from a person aged 18-70 years in good health.

For this clone: The read is 3 residues too short to cover the CDR3 end, so that end is filled in from the germline J gene. The rearrangement uses TRBV7-2 and TRBJ2-5, with a weak D call TRBD2 (5 bases). The CDR3 is 14 amino acids. CDR1 and CDR2 from the germline V gene are SGHTA and FQGNSA. Trimming removed 5 bases at V and 6 bases at J, with 16 bases between. The CDR3 reads CASSGIGLQKTQYF. CDR3 DNA (partial): TGTGCCAGCAGCGGCATAGGACTTCAAAAGACC.

This clone was observed many times. The read comes to an end 3 residues before the CDR3 does, leaving the germline J gene to fill in the end. The chain has TRBV6-2 or TRBV6-3 and TRBJ2-7, with 11 bases that match TRBD1. The length of the CDR3 is 16 residues. Germline trimming cut 5 bases from V and 4 bases from J; bases unmatched to any gene: 10. Germline V gene sequence: CDR1 MNHEY, CDR2 SVGEGT. CDR3 protein: CASSRAPGQGGYEQYF. The CDR3 DNA, read in part, is TGTGCCAGCAGTCGTGCCCCGGGACAGGGGGGTTACGAG.

This clone was seen many times. Sequencing ends 3 residues short of the CDR3 end; the germline J gene provides the rest. The J gene is TRBJ2-1, the V gene TRBV29-1; 7 bases map to TRBD2. The CDR3 is 16 residues long. The germline CDR1 and CDR2 sequences are SQVTM and ANQGSEA. Trimming cost V 8 bases and J 4 bases; bases outside gene matches: 17. CDR3 DNA, as far as it was read: TGCAGCAGCGACCTACTAGCGAACATCCCTTACAATGAG. Protein product: CSSDLLANIPYNE. The full CDR3 sequence reads CSSDLLANIPYNEQFF.

This clone was seen at least ten times. CDR3 DNA, as far as it was read: TGTGCCAGCAGCCCAACGACAGGGGCAGACACC. This encodes CASSPTTGADT. In full, the CDR3 is CASSPTTGADTIYF. The chain uses TRBV7-2 and TRBJ1-3; 8 positions agree with TRBD1. The CDR3 extends 3 residues past the end of the read, so its final part is completed from the germline J gene. The CDR3 totals 14 residues. V gave up 5 bases and J gave up 8 bases; unmatched junction bases: 8. The germline gives CDR1 SGHTA, CDR2 FQGNSA.

This clone appeared many times. Read sequence stops 3 residues before the CDR3 end, and the germline J gene provides the missing end. The chain couples TRBV18 to TRBJ2-3, with 9 bases aligning to TRBD1. Germline CDR1 KGHSH, CDR2 LQKENI. The J segment lost 4 bases and the V segment lost 3 bases, leaving 5 bases of the junction unmatched. CDR3 size: 15 residues. The CDR3 sequence: CASSPGTGTSDTQYF. CDR3 bases read: TGTGCCAGCTCACCCGGGACAGGGACATCAGATACG.

Many counts were recorded for this clone. The read falls 3 residues short of the CDR3 end, and the missing part is taken from the germline J gene. The chain employs TRBV7-3 and TRBJ2-3, with D possibly TRBD2 on 6 matching bases. There are 18 residues in the CDR3. Trimming removed 5 bases from V and 3 bases from J, with 24 bases in between. CDR1 SGHTA and CDR2 FQGTGA come from the germline V gene. The covered CDR3 bases are TGTGCCAGCAGCCCCAGTTCCGGGACTTTTAATACTACAGATACG. This encodes CASSPSSGTFNTTDT. The CDR3 as a whole reads CASSPSSGTFNTTDTQYF.

This clone has a count of ten or more. The CDR3 is cut off 3 residues early in the read; its end comes from the germline J gene. The J gene is TRBJ1-2, the V gene TRBV7-9; D is perhaps TRBD1 (6 bases). The CDR3 contains 14 residues. The germline CDR1 and CDR2 sequences are SEHNR and FQNEAQ (reference sequence). V shed 3 bases and J shed 4 bases, with 12 bases lying between them. The sequenced CDR3 bases are TGTGCCAGCAGCTTCGGACAGACCACCTATGGC. It codes for CASSFGQTTYG. The CDR3 reads in full as CASSFGQTTYGYTF. Supplemented by reference TRBV7-9 and TRBJ1-2, the full variable domain reads DTGVSQNPRHKITKRGQNVTFRCDPISEHNRLYWYRQTLGQGPEFLTYFQNEAQLEKSRLLSDRFSAERPKGSFSTLEIQRTEQGDSAMYLCASSFGQTTYGYTFGSGTRLTVV.

Ten or more counts support this clone. From the germline J gene comes the end of the CDR3, since the read stops 3 residues before it. The chain employs TRBV20-1 and TRBJ2-7; tentatively, D is TRBD2 (6 bases). V was shortened by 3 bases and J by 0 bases, with 9 bases between the two germline ends. This CDR3 is built from 13 residues. Germline V gene sequence: CDR1 DFQATT, CDR2 SNEGSKA (reference sequence). The CDR3 bases that were read are TGCAGTGCTAGGTTGGGGGGCTCCTACGAG. Protein sequence: CSARLGGSYE. The CDR3, in full, reads CSARLGGSYEQYF.

This clone was counted many times. The CDR3 is cut off 3 residues early in the read; its end comes from the germline J gene. J is TRBJ2-2 and V is TRBV20-1; 11 positions agree with TRBD2. The germline CDR1 and CDR2 sequences are DFQATT and SNEGSKA (reference sequence). The CDR3 consists of 16 residues. Trimming took 1 base from V and 3 from J; bases not matched to a gene: 4. The sequenced part of the CDR3 DNA is TGCAGTGCTAGAGGCCCACTAGCGGGAGACACCGGGGAG. This encodes CSARGPLAGDTGE. From start to end, the CDR3 is CSARGPLAGDTGELFF.

This clone was picked up many times. The read finishes 3 residues shy of the CDR3 end, and the germline J gene is used to complete it. The rearrangement joins TRBV3-1 (or the pseudogene TRBV3-2) to TRBJ1-1; no definite D call. The CDR3 is 15 amino acids. The V and J ends lost 0 bases and 1 base respectively, with 9 bases between them. Germline assignment: CDR1 LGHDT and CDR2 YNNKEL (reference sequence). The CDR3 reads CASSQESLGNTEAFF. The part of the CDR3 DNA that was read is TGTGCCAGCAGCCAAGAGTCCCTCGGGAACACTGAA.

This clone was observed at least ten times. The CDR3 is cut off 3 residues early in the read; its end comes from the germline J gene. V and J are TRBV20-1 and TRBJ2-2, with 8 bases aligning to TRBD1. The junction had 10 bases not matched to a gene; V was cut back by 3 bases and J by 7 bases. The CDR3 extends over 15 amino acids. CDR1 is DFQATT, CDR2 SNEGSKA, per germline (reference sequence). Partial CDR3 DNA: TGCAGTGCTAGTCGCCCCAGGGGGCAAGTCGGGGAG. Translating it yields CSASRPRGQVGE. The full CDR3 protein is CSASRPRGQVGELFF.

This clone was seen at least ten times. Sequencing ends 3 residues short of the CDR3 end; the germline J gene provides the rest. The chain combines TRBV6-1 with TRBJ2-5, with D unclear. This CDR3 region has 16 residues. Trimming removed 4 bases at V and 1 base at J, with 16 bases between. The germline V gene has CDR1 MNHNS and CDR2 SASEGT. The CDR3 spells CASSAPRRRPQETQYF. The CDR3 DNA, read in part, is TGTGCCAGCAGTGCCCCCCGGCGGCGACCCCAAGAGACC.

About this clone: The read ends 3 residues shy of where the CDR3 ends; the end is completed using the germline J gene. The rearrangement uses TRBV19 and TRBJ1-1; possibly TRBD1 for D (5 bases). Germline loops: CDR1 LNHDA, CDR2 SQIVND (reference sequence). V was trimmed by 1 base and J by 5 bases, leaving 14 bases between them. CDR3 length: 15 residues. Here the CDR3 reads CASSIGGSRGTEAFF. The sequenced part of the CDR3 DNA is TGTGCCAGTAGTATAGGGGGGAGTCGGGGGACTGAA. The full variable domain, its missing parts supplied by reference TRBV19 and TRBJ1-1, is DGGITQSPKYLFRKEGQNVTLSCEQNLNHDAMYWYRQDPGQGLRLIYYSQIVNDFQKGDIAEGYSVSREKKESFPLTVTSAQKNPTAFYLCASSIGGSRGTEAFFGQGTRLTVV.

This clone was picked up many times. The read ends 3 residues shy of where the CDR3 ends; the end is completed using the germline J gene. The rearrangement links TRBV10-3 to TRBJ2-5; TRBD2 matches 10 bases. This CDR3 is built from 14 residues. Per germline, CDR1 ENHRY and CDR2 SYGVKD. The J segment lost 5 bases and the V segment lost 8 bases, leaving 8 bases of the junction unmatched. CDR3 residues: CAISPGGLAETQYF. The part of the CDR3 DNA that was read is TGTGCCATCTCCCCGGGGGGACTAGCGGAGACC.

This clone has a count of ten or more. With the read ending 3 residues before the CDR3 end, the germline J gene is used to fill in that end. The chain employs TRBV2 and TRBJ2-7; the D gene is possibly TRBD1 (6 bases). Germline V CDR1 and CDR2: SNHLY, FYNNEI. The CDR3 spans 14 residues. Trimming shortened V by 5 bases and J by 6 bases, and 17 bases separated the two germline ends. CDR3 bases read: TGTGCCAGCAGTCCGGGACACGGAAGGGGCGAG. This codes for CASSPGHGRGE. The whole CDR3 protein reads CASSPGHGRGEQYF. Full variable domain (outside the CDR3, taken from reference TRBV2 and TRBJ2-7): EPEVTQTPSHQVTQMGQEVILRCVPISNHLYFYWYRQILGQKVEFLVSFYNNEISEKSEIFDDQFSVERPDGSNFTLKIRSTKLEDSAMYFCASSPGHGRGEQYFGPGTRLTVT.

This clone was picked up many times. The covered CDR3 bases are TGTGCCAGCAGCGTAGATCTGGGACTAGCGGCCACCGAG. Its protein product is CASSVDLGLAATE. The complete CDR3 reads CASSVDLGLAATEQYF. The chain couples TRBV9 to TRBJ2-7; 11 bases match TRBD2. The CDR3 end lies 3 residues beyond the end of the read and is filled in from the germline J gene. CDR1 is SGDLS and CDR2 is YYNGEE in the germline V gene. The CDR3 extends over 16 amino acids. Germline trimming cut 0 bases from V and 6 bases from J; bases unmatched to any gene: 8. Using reference TRBV9 and TRBJ2-7 for the parts outside the CDR3, the full variable domain is DSGVTQTPKHLITATGQRVTLRCSPRSGDLSVYWYQQSLDQGLQFLIQYYNGEERAKGNILERFSAQQFPDLHSELNLSSLELGDSALYFCASSVDLGLAATEQYFGPGTRLTVT.

This clone has a count of ten or more. The missing CDR3 end, 3 residues past where the read stops, is filled in from the germline J gene. This chain uses TRBV6-2 or TRBV6-3 with TRBJ2-5; 10 bases fit TRBD2. Germline V gene lookup returns CDR1 MNHEY and CDR2 SVGEGT. The CDR3 spans 16 residues. The J segment lost 5 bases and the V segment lost 2 bases, leaving 8 bases of the junction unmatched. CDR3 sequence reads: CASSYRGTSDTETQYF. The CDR3 bases that were read are TGTGCCAGCAGTTACCGCGGGACTAGCGATACTGAGACC.

This clone was counted only a few times. This clone may be a read error of a much larger clone one base away. The CDR3 is cut off 3 residues early in the read; its end comes from the germline J gene. The chain employs TRBV19 and TRBJ2-3, with TRBD1 matching 7 bases. The germline CDR1 and CDR2 sequences are LNHDA and SQIVND (reference sequence). The length of the CDR3 is 16 residues. CDR3 residues: CASRGQDTASNQPQYF. The part of the CDR3 DNA that was read is TGTGCCAGTAGAGGACAGGACACCGCCAGCAATCAGCCG.

This clone was found many times. Coverage ceases 3 residues before the CDR3 finishes, and the germline J gene fills in the end. The chain combines TRBV10-1 with TRBJ2-1; the match to TRBD2 covers 13 bases. CDR3 size: 15 residues. The J segment lost 8 bases and the V segment lost 6 bases, leaving 7 bases of the junction unmatched. Germline V lookup: CDR1 WNHNN, CDR2 SYGVQD (reference sequence). The CDR3 is CASRNGTSGTYEQFF. CDR3 DNA, as far as it was read: TGCGCCAGCAGAAACGGGACTAGCGGGACCTATGAG.

This clone showed up just a few times. The sequence runs out 3 residues before the end of the CDR3; the remainder is reconstructed from the germline J gene. This chain joins TRBV20-1 and TRBJ2-1; 16 nucleotides align to TRBD2. V lost 1 base and J lost 2; bases outside the gene matches: 5. Germline CDR1 reads DFQATT; CDR2 reads SNEGSKA (reference sequence). The CDR3 length is 18 residues. CDR3 DNA, as far as it was read: TGCAGTGCTAGAGCCCTCGGGACTAGCGGGAGGGCCTACAATGAG. This sequence encodes CSARALGTSGRAYNE. The full CDR3 is CSARALGTSGRAYNEQFF.

The sample holds many counts of this clone. The observed sequence ends 3 residues before the CDR3 terminus, with the missing tail filled in from the germline J gene. V is TRBV6-2 or TRBV6-3 and J is TRBJ2-7; D gene unclear. V shed 0 bases and J shed 1 base, with 13 bases lying between them. Looked up from germline, CDR1 is MNHEY and CDR2 is SVGEGT. The CDR3 sequence is 16 residues long. The sequenced part of the CDR3 DNA is TGTGCCAGCAGTTACTCGTCAGTAGGGTGGTCCTACGAG. Its protein is CASSYSSVGWSYE. The full CDR3 is CASSYSSVGWSYEQYF.

This clone came up many times. Germline is not matched at one junction end, which may reflect a read error. CDR3 bases read: TGTGCTAGCAGCCCAAGCTCTAGCGGGAGCAGCAATGAG. The encoded protein is CASSPSSSGSSNE. The whole CDR3 reads CASSPSSSGSSNEQFF. The chain joins TRBV7-7 to TRBJ2-1; 10 bases match TRBD2. The read terminates 3 residues before the CDR3 end, so the remaining end is supplied by the germline J gene. Per the germline V gene, CDR1 is SSHAT and CDR2 is FNYEAQ (reference sequence). The CDR3 totals 16 residues.

Ten or more counts support this clone. With the read ending 3 residues before the CDR3 end, the germline J gene is used to fill in that end. The chain uses TRBV20-1 and TRBJ2-7, with 11 bases identical to TRBD1. This CDR3 contains 14 residues. After removal of 6 bases from V and 4 bases from J, the junction contained 8 bases not matched to a gene. The V gene's germline CDR1 is DFQATT and CDR2 SNEGSKA (reference sequence). The CDR3 DNA, read in part, is TGCAGTGCAAACGGGGACAGGGGGATGTACGAG. Amino acid sequence: CSANGDRGMYE. The CDR3 reads in full as CSANGDRGMYEQYF.

At least ten counts were recorded for this clone. The read halts 3 residues ahead of the CDR3 end, with the missing end drawn from the germline J gene. The chain couples TRBV28 to TRBJ1-2; TRBD1 matches at 12 bases. J lost 7 bases, V lost 6 bases, and 6 bases had no gene match. This CDR3 is 14 amino acids long. Germline V gene lookup returns CDR1 MDHEN and CDR2 SYDVKM. The covered CDR3 bases are TGTGCCAGCAGCCGGGACAGGGGGCCGGGTGGC. Its translation is CASSRDRGPGG. The whole CDR3 region reads CASSRDRGPGGYTF.

This clone was counted at least ten times. The CDR3 extends 3 residues past the end of the read, so its final part is completed from the germline J gene. The chain has TRBV20-1 and TRBJ2-7; D is unresolved. Trimming took off 2 bases at V and 0 bases at J, with 14 bases between the two ends. Germline V lookup: CDR1 DFQATT, CDR2 SNEGSKA (reference sequence). The CDR3 runs to 15 residues. The sequenced CDR3 bases are TGCAGTGCTAGACCTCCGACGGGTTCCTCCTACGAG. The encoded protein is CSARPPTGSSYE. The CDR3, in full, reads CSARPPTGSSYEQYF.

This clone was counted ten times or more. The read gets to within 3 residues of the CDR3 end, and the germline J gene fills in the rest. V usage is TRBV12-3 or TRBV12-4 and J usage is TRBJ2-4, with 7 bases lining up with TRBD2. With V trimmed by 4 bases and J by 8 bases, 8 bases remained unmatched. The CDR3 runs 14 residues. CDR3 protein: CASSSDGSGDIQYF. Partial CDR3 DNA: TGTGCCAGCAGTTCTGACGGGAGCGGGGACATT.

The table lists this clone with many counts. The read comes to an end 3 residues before the CDR3 does, leaving the germline J gene to fill in the end. This chain joins TRBV5-1 and TRBJ2-2; TRBD2 aligns across 13 bases. Germline CDR1 reads SGHRS; CDR2 reads YFSETQ. The CDR3 contains 18 residues. The V segment lost 0 bases and the J segment 3 bases; nucleotides outside the gene matches: 5. The CDR3 is CASSLERLAGGYTGELFF. CDR3 DNA, as far as it was read: TGCGCCAGCAGCTTGGAAAGACTAGCGGGAGGCTACACCGGGGAG.

Many counts were recorded for this clone. The read halts 3 residues ahead of the CDR3 end, with the missing end drawn from the germline J gene. The gene calls are TRBV20-1 and TRBJ2-2; TRBD2 aligns across 8 bases. Per germline, CDR1 DFQATT and CDR2 SNEGSKA (reference sequence). The V gene end was trimmed by 4 bases and the J gene end by 6 bases; junction bases not matched to a gene: 7. The CDR3 spans 14 residues. CDR3 sequence reads: CSATGLGGAGELFF. The DNA read from the CDR3 is TGCAGTGCTACGGGACTAGGAGGGGCCGGGGAG.

This clone has at least ten counts. The read falls 3 residues short of the CDR3 end, and the missing part is taken from the germline J gene. V usage is TRBV30 and J usage is TRBJ2-7; 13 bases fit TRBD2. The V and J ends lost 2 bases and 2 bases, in that order; junction bases with no gene match: 6. This CDR3 comprises 16 residues. Germline V gene sequence: CDR1 GTSNPN, CDR2 SVGIG (reference sequence). The DNA read from the CDR3 is TGTGCCTGGAGTCCCTACGGGACTAGCGGGGCCTACGAG. Protein sequence: CAWSPYGTSGAYE. The whole CDR3 is CAWSPYGTSGAYEQYF.

This clone has ten or more counts. The read terminates 3 residues before the CDR3 end, so the remaining end is supplied by the germline J gene. The chain couples TRBV20-1 to TRBJ1-1; D is possibly TRBD1 (5 bases). Germline V gene sequence: CDR1 DFQATT, CDR2 SNEGSKA (reference sequence). There are 12 residues in the CDR3. V lost 0 bases, J lost 5 bases, and 7 bases lay in between. This CDR3 is CSAREGGTEAFF. The sequenced part of the CDR3 DNA is TGCAGTGCTAGAGAGGGGGGTACTGAA.